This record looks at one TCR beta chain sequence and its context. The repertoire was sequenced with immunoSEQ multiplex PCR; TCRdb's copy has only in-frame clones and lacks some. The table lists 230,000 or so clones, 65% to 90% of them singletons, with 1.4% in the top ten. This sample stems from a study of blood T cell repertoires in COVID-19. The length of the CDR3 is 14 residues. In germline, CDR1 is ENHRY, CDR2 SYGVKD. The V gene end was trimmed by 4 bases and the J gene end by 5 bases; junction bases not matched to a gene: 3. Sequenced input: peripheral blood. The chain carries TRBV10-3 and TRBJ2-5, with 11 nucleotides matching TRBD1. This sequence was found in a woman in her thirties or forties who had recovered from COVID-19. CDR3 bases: TGTGCCATCAGTGGCGGGACAGGGGGGGAGACCCAGTACTTC. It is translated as CAISGGTGGETQYF.